The present T cell receptor beta chain was sequenced within a study of blood T cell repertoires in COVID-19. In the study overall: Samples came from the United States, Italy and Spain, spanning acute and convalescent COVID-19. The analysed material was cDNA or gDNA that came from T cells, B-cell-depleted T cells, or PBMCs.

The CDR3 runs 15 residues. Trimming cost V 3 bases and J 2 bases; bases outside gene matches: 4. Germline loops: CDR1 SGHRS, CDR2 YFSETQ. In the original analysis: Estimated nucleated cell counts came from reference gene primer amplification. TCRdb keeps only in-frame clones here, not all; method: immunoSEQ multiplex PCR. V and J calls and clone size follow that table, whereas D and trimming were derived from the DNA. Of about 42,000 clones in the sample, 89% were seen once. Sequencing was carried out using peripheral blood. J is TRBJ2-1 and V is TRBV5-1, with 8 bases fitting TRBD2. The receptor comes from a human donor in a cohort sampled during active COVID-19. The CDR3 loop reads CASSSAGGTYNEQFF. The DNA for the CDR3 is TGCGCCAGCAGCTCCGCGGGGGGAACCTACAATGAGCAGTTCTTC.